This T cell receptor (beta chain) was recovered during a study of T cell changes during pregnancy in multiple sclerosis. This clone has only one observation. Data came from immunoSEQ multiplex PCR; TCRdb stores just in-frame clones and leaves some out. There are about 120,000 clones in the sample; approximately 93% occur only once, and 6% to 7% lies in the top ten. The germline V gene has CDR1 SEHNR and CDR2 FQNEAQ (reference sequence). The CDR3 runs to 14 residues. V was clipped by 7 bases and J by 6 bases, with 19 bases between them. This receptor was identified in a female donor with multiple sclerosis, enrolled in a pregnancy study. The sequencing used peripheral blood, collected before pregnancy. V and J are TRBV7-9 and TRBJ2-7; perhaps TRBD2 as D (5 bases). This CDR3 is CASTSDGWSGEQYF. CDR3 nucleotide sequence: TGTGCCAGCACCTCGGACGGGTGGAGCGGCGAGCAGTACTTC.